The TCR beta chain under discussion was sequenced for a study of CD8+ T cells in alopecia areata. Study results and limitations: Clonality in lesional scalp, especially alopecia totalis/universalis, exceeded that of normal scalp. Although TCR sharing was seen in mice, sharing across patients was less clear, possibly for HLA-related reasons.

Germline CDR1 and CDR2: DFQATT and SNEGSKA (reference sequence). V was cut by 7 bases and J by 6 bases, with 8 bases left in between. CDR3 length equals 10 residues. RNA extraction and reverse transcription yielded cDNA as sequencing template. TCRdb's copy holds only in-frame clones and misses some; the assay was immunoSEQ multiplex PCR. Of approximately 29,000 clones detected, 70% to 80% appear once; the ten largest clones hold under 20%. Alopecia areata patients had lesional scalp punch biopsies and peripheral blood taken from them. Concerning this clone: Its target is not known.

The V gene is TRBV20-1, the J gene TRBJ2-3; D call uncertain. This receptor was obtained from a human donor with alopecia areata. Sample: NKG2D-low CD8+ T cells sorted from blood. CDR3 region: CSVKLDTQYF. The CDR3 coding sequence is TGCAGTGTCAAATTGGATACGCAGTATTTT.